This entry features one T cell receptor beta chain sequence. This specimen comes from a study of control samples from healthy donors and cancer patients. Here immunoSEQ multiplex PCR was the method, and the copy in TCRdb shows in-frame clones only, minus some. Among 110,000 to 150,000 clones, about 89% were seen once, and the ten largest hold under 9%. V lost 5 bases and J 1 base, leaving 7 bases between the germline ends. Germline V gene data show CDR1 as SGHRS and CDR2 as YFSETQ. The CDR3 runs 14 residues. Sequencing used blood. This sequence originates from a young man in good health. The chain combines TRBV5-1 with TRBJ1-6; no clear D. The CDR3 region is CASRPGSYNSPLHF. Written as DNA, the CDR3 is TGCGCCAGCAGGCCGGGGTCCTATAATTCACCCCTCCACTTT.